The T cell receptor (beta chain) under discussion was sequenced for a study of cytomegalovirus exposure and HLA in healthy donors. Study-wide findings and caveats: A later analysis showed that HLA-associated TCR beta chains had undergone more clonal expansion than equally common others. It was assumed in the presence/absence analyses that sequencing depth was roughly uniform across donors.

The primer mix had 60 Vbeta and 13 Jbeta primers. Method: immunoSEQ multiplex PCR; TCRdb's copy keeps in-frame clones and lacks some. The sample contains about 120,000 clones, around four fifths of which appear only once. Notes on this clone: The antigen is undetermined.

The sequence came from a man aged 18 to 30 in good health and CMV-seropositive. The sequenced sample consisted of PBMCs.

The CDR3 DNA is TGTGCCAGCAGCAACACTCCGGGACAGGGGACTGAAAAACTGTTTTTT. As protein: CASSNTPGQGTEKLFF. The gene calls are TRBV7-9 and TRBJ1-4, with TRBD1 identical over 10 bases. Looked up from germline, CDR1 is SEHNR and CDR2 is FQNEAQ (reference sequence). The junction had 10 bases not matched to a gene; V was cut back by 5 bases and J by 7 bases. This CDR3 is built from 16 residues.